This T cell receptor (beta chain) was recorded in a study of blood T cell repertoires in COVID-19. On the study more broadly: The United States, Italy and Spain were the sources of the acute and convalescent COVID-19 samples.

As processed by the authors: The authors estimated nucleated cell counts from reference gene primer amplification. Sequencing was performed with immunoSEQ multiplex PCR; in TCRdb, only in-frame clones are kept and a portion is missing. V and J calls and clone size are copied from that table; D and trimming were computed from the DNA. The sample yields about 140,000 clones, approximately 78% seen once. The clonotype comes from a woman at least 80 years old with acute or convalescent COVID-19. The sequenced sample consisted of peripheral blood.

The DNA of the CDR3 is TGTGCCAGCGCGGCGGGAGGGCAGGGGTATGAGCAGTTCTTC. It yields the protein CASAAGGQGYEQFF. The chain combines TRBV28 with TRBJ2-1; TRBD2 aligns across 9 bases. The trim removed 8 bases at V and 8 bases at J, leaving 10 bases unmatched. Germline lookup yields CDR1 MDHEN and CDR2 SYDVKM. The CDR3 sequence is 14 residues long. Together with reference TRBV28 and TRBJ2-1, the CDR3 gives the full variable domain: DVKVTQSSRYLVKRTGEKVFLECVQDMDHENMFWYRQDPGLGLRLIYFSYDVKMKEKGDIPEGYSVSREKKERFSLILESASTNQTSMYLCASAAGGQGYEQFFGPGTRLTVL.